A selection of T cell receptor beta chains follows, all from one sample in a study of monozygotic twins with inflammatory bowel disease. Each CDR3 protein gets one entry in TCRdb, which reprocessed the 5' RACE reads and gives no DNA. The sample holds tens of thousands of distinct CDR3 sequences. The specimen sequenced was blood. All receptors derive from a human donor with ulcerative colitis or Crohn's disease, or a healthy co-twin of an affected twin (not recorded which). Both conserved end residues are part of each CDR3.

>TRBV12-3/TRBV12-4|TRBJ2-2
CASSPRTGDTGELFF
>TRBV5-6|TRBJ1-3
CASSLHREPGNTIYF
>TRBV15|TRBJ2-1
CATSRARTGWGNEQFF
>TRBV7-2|TRBJ1-5
CASSPEQGFNQPQHF
>TRBV7-9|TRBJ1-2
CASSFGGTGGYTF
>TRBV6-5|TRBJ2-7
CASSYQDKTYEQYF
>TRBV20-1|TRBJ2-3
CSAPGLAGTSTDTQYF
>TRBV19|TRBJ1-1
CASSDRQGAEAFF
>TRBV10-3|TRBJ2-3
CATRGESEDTQYF
>TRBV5-4|TRBJ2-7
CASSYRGRYEQYF
>TRBV14|TRBJ2-3
CASSHNTGPNPDTQYF
>TRBV5-1|TRBJ1-6
CASSLDRWVGNSPLHF
>TRBV6-6|TRBJ1-1
CASSFSQNTEAFF
>TRBV7-3|TRBJ2-1
CASSLKTLQGANEQFF
>TRBV20-1|TRBJ1-5
CSAPEGAYSNQPQHF
>TRBV7-8|TRBJ2-4
CASSLYRPRAKNIQYF
>TRBV18|TRBJ2-1
CASSPGRSYNEQFF
>TRBV6-1|TRBJ2-3
CASTDKTSRGNTQYF
>TRBV12-3/TRBV12-4|TRBJ1-6
CASSFGGQGRSPLHF
>TRBV20-1|TRBJ2-3
CSARDLISGGPDTDTQYF
>TRBV5-1|TRBJ2-3
CASSPSSGGPTDTQYF
>TRBV7-2|TRBJ2-2
CASSSYGQAAGELFF
>TRBV6-5|TRBJ1-1
CASSYNRGHTEAFF
>TRBV12-3/TRBV12-4|TRBJ1-1
CASSFSGVRTEAFF
>TRBV7-9|TRBJ1-2
CASSSTPGGAYGYTF
>TRBV5-1|TRBJ1-2
CASSKLDTGGYTF
>TRBV25-1|TRBJ2-5
CASSRQGQETQYF
>TRBV4-1|TRBJ1-4
CASSQDLAIREKLFF
>TRBV5-1|TRBJ1-4
CASRQTGEKLFF
>TRBV7-9|TRBJ1-1
CASSPTRFRGDTEAFF
>TRBV5-1|TRBJ1-2
CASSPGQRNYGYTF
>TRBV2|TRBJ2-1
CASSEAPGTFSYNEQFF
>TRBV11-2|TRBJ1-1
CASGETGQRNTEAFF
>TRBV7-2|TRBJ1-2
CASSSGQWGGDNYGYTF
>TRBV5-6|TRBJ1-2
CASSWTDTRDYGYTF
>TRBV6-4|TRBJ2-3
CASSDSSGGTDTQYF
>TRBV12-3/TRBV12-4|TRBJ1-2
CASKDRADYGYTF
>TRBV6-1|TRBJ1-1
CASSDTGGPNTEAFF
>TRBV12-3/TRBV12-4|TRBJ1-2
CASSLPGTPQLYTF
>TRBV5-1|TRBJ2-7
CASSSLQGSAYEQYF
>TRBV18|TRBJ2-7
CASSPRTDEQYF
>TRBV5-1|TRBJ1-5
CASSLEPTGIGSQPQHF
>TRBV12-3/TRBV12-4|TRBJ2-4
CASGGAGGYNIQYF
>TRBV5-1|TRBJ1-3
CASSLGLSGNTIYF
>TRBV20-1|TRBJ2-3
CSAPVWGPGDTQYF
>TRBV6-5|TRBJ2-3
CASSKGWDTQYF
>TRBV12-3/TRBV12-4|TRBJ1-5
CASSLQGGNQPQHF
>TRBV10-3|TRBJ2-3
CAIGEGSGPTDTQYF